This T cell receptor (beta chain) was observed in a study of cytomegalovirus exposure and HLA in healthy donors. Points from the study as a whole: A later look showed TCR association rates differing by HLA locus, highest for DRB1 and lowest for HLA-C. The classifier reportedly diagnosed cytomegalovirus status with high sensitivity and specificity.

The PCR employed 60 Vbeta primers together with 13 Jbeta primers. Here immunoSEQ multiplex PCR was the method, and the copy in TCRdb shows in-frame clones only, minus some. This sample has fewer than 200,000 clones, with roughly four fifths found just once. V lost 4 bases and J lost 7, with 16 bases in between. The CDR3 consists of 14 residues. CDR1 and CDR2 from the germline V gene are GTSNPN and SVGIG (reference sequence). To note about this clone: As yet, its antigen is unknown.

This sequence originates from a woman between 18 and 29 years old in good health and CMV-seronegative. Sequencing was performed on PBMCs. The V and J genes are TRBV30 and TRBJ1-4; D perhaps matches TRBD1 (6 bases). Here the CDR3 DNA reads TGTGCCTGGACCAGGGGCCTGGGGCCTGAAAAACTGTTTTTT. Translating gives CAWTRGLGPEKLFF.